This T cell receptor (beta chain) derives from a study of long-term antiretroviral therapy in people with HIV. For this clone: The target antigen is unknown.

An immunoSEQ assay, version v3.0, was performed at survey level. Using immunoSEQ multiplex PCR, the repertoire was profiled, and TCRdb retains in-frame clones only, with some absent. The sample includes about 39,000 clones, less than 90% of them seen just once. Findings and caveats of the study: Versus controls, repertoires in people with HIV had narrower CDR3 length ranges. Information pertaining to ART adherence, viral resistance or therapeutic modifications was not obtained. Clones that had undergone expansion before ART prevailed in the repertoire throughout all time points.

The CDR3 is made up of 15 amino acids. Germline V gives CDR1 MNHEY, CDR2 SMNVEV (reference sequence). V lost 3 bases and J lost 0, with 9 bases in between. The clonotype was recovered from a woman between 18 and 30 years old with HIV. The chain uses TRBV27 and TRBJ1-5; D not certain. Material: unsorted PBMCs, obtained just before starting antiretroviral therapy. CDR3 region: CASSFGRNSNQPQHF. The CDR3 bases are TGTGCCAGCAGTTTCGGTAGGAATAGCAATCAGCCCCAGCATTTT.